This TCR beta chain was observed in a study of T cells after yellow fever vaccination. Researchers made TCR cDNA using 5'RACE template switching, and this step added a universal primer site and UMIs. MiXCR was run by TCRdb on the 5' RACE reads, yielding one entry per CDR3 protein. This table has 500,000 to 550,000 distinct CDR3 sequences, 20% to 25% appearing once. V was pared by 2 bases and J by 2 bases, with 17 bases between. The CDR3 has 17 residues. Germline CDR1 and CDR2: LGHNA and YNFKEQ. The chain has TRBV4-2 and TRBJ2-3; tentative D call: TRBD2 (7 bases). The sample consisted of PBMCs, taken less than 25 days after the first yellow fever vaccination. This TCR was sampled from a man between 18 and 29 years old who received the YFV17D yellow fever vaccine. The CDR3 DNA sequence: TGTGCCAGCAGCCAACTCACGCGGGGGCTCCTCACAGATACGCAGTATTTT. Its protein is CASSQLTRGLLTDTQYF.